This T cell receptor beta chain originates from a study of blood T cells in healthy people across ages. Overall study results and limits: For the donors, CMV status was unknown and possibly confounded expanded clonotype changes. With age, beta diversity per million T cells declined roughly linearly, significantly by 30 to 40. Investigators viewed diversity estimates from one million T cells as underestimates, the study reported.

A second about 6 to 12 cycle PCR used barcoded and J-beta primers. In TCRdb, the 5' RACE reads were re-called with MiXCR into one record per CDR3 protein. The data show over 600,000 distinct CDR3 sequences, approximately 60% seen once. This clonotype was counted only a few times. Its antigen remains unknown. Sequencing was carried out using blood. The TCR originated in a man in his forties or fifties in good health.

The CDR3 region is CASSSGLHAYEQYF. In DNA, the CDR3 is TGTGCCAGCAGTTCCGGGCTACATGCCTACGAGCAGTACTTC. V and J are TRBV7-9 and TRBJ2-7; no firm D call. Trimming stripped 6 bases from V and 2 bases from J, with 14 bases between. The CDR3 length is 14 residues. In germline, CDR1 is SEHNR, CDR2 FQNEAQ (reference sequence).